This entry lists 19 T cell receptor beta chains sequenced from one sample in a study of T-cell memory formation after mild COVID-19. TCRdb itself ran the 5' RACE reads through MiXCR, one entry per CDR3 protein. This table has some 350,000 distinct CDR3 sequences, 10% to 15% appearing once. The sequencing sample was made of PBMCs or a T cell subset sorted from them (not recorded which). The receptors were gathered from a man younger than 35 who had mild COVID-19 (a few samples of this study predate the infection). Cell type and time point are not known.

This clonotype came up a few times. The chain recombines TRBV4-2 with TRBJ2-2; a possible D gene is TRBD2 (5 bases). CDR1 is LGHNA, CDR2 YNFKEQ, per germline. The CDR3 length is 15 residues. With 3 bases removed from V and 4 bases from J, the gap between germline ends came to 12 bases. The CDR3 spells CASSQEGLATGELFF. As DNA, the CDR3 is TGTGCCAGCAGCCAGGAAGGACTCGCCACCGGGGAGCTGTTTTTT.

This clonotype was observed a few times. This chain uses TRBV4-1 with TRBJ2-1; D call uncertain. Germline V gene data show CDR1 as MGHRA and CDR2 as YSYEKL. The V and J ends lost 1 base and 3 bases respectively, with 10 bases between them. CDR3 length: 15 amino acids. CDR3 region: CASSQGPGFYNEQFF. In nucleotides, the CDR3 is TGCGCCAGCAGCCAAGGGCCTGGATTCTACAATGAGCAGTTCTTC.

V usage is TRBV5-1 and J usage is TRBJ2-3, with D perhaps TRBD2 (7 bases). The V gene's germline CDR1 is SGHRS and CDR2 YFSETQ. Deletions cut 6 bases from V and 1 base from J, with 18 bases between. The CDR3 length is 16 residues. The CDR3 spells CASTSLPGGGTDTQYF. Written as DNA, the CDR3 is TGCGCCAGCACCTCATTACCGGGGGGCGGCACAGATACGCAGTATTTT. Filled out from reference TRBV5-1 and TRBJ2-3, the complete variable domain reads KAGVTQTPRYLIKTRGQQVTLSCSPISGHRSVSWYQQTPGQGLQFLFEYFSETQRNKGNFPGRFSGRQFSNSRSEMNVSTLELGDSALYLCASTSLPGGGTDTQYFGPGTRLTVL.

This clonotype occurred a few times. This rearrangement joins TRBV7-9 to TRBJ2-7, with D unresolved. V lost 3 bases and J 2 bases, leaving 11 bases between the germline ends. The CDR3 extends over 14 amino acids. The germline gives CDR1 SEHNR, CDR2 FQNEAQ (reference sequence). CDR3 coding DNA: TGTGCCAGCAGCTTCCAATATCGCCCCTACGAGCAGTACGTC. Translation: CASSFQYRPYEQYV.

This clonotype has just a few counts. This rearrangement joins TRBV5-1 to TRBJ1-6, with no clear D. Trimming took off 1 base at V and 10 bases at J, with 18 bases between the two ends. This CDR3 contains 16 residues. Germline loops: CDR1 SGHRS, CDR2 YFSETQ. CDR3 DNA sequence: TGCGCCAGCAGCTTGAATTTCGTTGAGTTAGGATCACCCCTCCACTTT. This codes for CASSLNFVELGSPLHF.

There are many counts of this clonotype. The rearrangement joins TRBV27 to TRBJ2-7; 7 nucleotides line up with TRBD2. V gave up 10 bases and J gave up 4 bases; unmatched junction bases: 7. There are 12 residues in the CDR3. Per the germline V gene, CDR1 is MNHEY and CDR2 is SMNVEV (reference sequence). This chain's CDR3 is CANLRGVYEQYF. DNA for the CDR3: TGTGCCAACCTTCGGGGGGTTTACGAGCAGTACTTC.

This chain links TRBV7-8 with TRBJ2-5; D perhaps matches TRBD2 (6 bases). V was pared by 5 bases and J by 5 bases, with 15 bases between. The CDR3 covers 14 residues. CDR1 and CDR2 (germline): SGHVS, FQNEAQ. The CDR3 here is CASSPKWGDETQYF. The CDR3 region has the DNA TGTGCCAGCAGCCCTAAGTGGGGGGACGAGACCCAGTACTTC.

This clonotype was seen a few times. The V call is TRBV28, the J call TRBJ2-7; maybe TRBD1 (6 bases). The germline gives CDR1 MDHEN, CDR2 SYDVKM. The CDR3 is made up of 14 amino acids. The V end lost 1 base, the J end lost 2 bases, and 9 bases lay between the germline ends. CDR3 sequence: CASSLLDSPYEQYV. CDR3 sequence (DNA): TGTGCCAGCAGTTTATTGGACAGCCCCTACGAGCAGTACGTC.

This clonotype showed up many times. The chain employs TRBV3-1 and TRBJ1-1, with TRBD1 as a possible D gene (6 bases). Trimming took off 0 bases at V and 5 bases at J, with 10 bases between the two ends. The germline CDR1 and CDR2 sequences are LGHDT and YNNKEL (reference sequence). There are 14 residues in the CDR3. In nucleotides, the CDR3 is TGTGCCAGCAGCCAAGAAGGGGGTTGGACTGAAGCTTTCTTT. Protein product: CASSQEGGWTEAFF.

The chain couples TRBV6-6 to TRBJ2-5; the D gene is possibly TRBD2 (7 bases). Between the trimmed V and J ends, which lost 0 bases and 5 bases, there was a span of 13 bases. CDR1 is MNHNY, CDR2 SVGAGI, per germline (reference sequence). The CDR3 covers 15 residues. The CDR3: CASSYSAGAAETQYF. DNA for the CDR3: TGTGCCAGCAGTTACTCGGCGGGGGCGGCGGAGACCCAGTACTTC.

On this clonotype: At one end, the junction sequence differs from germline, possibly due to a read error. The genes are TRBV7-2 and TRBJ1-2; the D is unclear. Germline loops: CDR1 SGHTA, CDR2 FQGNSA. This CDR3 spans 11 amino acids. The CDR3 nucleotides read TGTGCCAGCAGCTTACCTGGGCGTACTAAGTTC. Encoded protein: CASSLPGRTKF. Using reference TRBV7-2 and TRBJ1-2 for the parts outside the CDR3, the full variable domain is GAGVSQSPSNKVTEKGKDVELRCDPISGHTALYWYRQSLGQGLEFLIYFQGNSAPDKSGLPSDRFSAERTGGSVSTLTIQRTQQEDSAVYLCASSLPGRTKFGSGTRLTVV.

CDR3 coding DNA: TGCAGTGTGGCGGATAGACTCCAAGAGACCCAGTACTTC. This sequence encodes CSVADRLQETQYF. The V call is TRBV20-1, the J call TRBJ2-5; D is undetermined. The CDR3 is 13 residues long. The germline V gene has CDR1 DFQATT and CDR2 SNEGSKA (reference sequence). Deletions cut 7 bases from V and 1 base from J, with 13 bases between.

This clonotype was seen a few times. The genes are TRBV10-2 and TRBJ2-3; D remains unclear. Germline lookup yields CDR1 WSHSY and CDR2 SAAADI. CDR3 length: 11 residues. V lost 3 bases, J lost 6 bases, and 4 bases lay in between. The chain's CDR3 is CASSEWDTQYF. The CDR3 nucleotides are TGCGCCAGCAGTGAATGGGATACGCAGTATTTT.

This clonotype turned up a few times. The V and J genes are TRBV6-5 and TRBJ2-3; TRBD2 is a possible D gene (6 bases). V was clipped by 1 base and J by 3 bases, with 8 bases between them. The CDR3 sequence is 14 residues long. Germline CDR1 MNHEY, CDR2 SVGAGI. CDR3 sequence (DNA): TGTGCCAGCAGTTACTGGGACTCAACAGATACGCAGTATTTT. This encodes CASSYWDSTDTQYF.

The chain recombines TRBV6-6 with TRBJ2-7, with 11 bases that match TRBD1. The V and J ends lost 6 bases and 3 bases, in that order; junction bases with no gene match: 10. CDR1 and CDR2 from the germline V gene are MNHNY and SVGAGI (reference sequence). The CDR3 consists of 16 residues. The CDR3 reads CASRSGTGGDNYEQYV. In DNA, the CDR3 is TGTGCCAGCAGGAGCGGGACAGGGGGAGATAACTACGAGCAGTACGTC.

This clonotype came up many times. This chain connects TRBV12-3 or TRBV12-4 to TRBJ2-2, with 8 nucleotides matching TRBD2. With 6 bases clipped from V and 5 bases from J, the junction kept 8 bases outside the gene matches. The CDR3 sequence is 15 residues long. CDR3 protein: CASSQRGKDTGELFF. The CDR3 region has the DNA TGTGCCAGCAGCCAGCGGGGGAAGGATACCGGGGAGCTGTTTTTT.

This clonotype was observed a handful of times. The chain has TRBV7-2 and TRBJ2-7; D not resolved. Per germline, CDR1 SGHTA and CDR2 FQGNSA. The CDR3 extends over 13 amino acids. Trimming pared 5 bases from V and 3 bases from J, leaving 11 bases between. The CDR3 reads CASSPRGVYEQYF. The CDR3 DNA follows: TGTGCCAGCAGCCCCCGTGGGGTCTACGAGCAGTACTTC.

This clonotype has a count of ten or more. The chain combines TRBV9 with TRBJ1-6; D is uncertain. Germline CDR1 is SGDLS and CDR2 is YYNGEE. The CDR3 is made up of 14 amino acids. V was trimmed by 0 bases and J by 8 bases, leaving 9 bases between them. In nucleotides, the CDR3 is TGTGCCAGCAGCGTAGACGGCCGGGATTCACCCCTCCACTTT. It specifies CASSVDGRDSPLHF.

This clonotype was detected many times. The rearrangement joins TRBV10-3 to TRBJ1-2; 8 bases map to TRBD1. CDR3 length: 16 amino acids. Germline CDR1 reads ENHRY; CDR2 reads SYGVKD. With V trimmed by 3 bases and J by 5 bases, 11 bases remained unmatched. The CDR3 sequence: CAISDGGQDLKYGYTF. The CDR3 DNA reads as TGTGCCATCAGTGATGGGGGACAGGACCTTAAATATGGCTACACCTTC.